The 6 T cell receptor beta chains below were found in one sample sequenced in a study of T cell clones after liver transplantation (dated by TCRdb to about 2019). Library creation used the immunoSEQ multiplex PCR assay. Held by TCRdb, this immuneACCESS table contains in-frame sequences only and omits some clones. Under half of the omission traces to an unresolved V gene where checked; the cause of the rest is unknown. The sample table records about 120,000 clones; just over 90% of these occur just once. The ten most abundant clones make up around 0.86% of the sample. Sequences were derived from CD4+ T cells from blood, sampled 12 months after liver transplant. Receptor source: a human patient who received a liver transplant. Following transplantation, T cells from the graft donor may be among those present.

The genes are TRBV2 and TRBJ2-7; 9 bases are shared with TRBD1. The V segment lost 4 bases and the J segment 5 bases; nucleotides outside the gene matches: 3. CDR1 is SNHLY, CDR2 FYNNEI, per germline. This CDR3 has 13 residues. The CDR3 nucleotides read TGTGCCAGCAGTGGGGACAGGGAAAACGAGCAGTACTTC. It encodes CASSGDRENEQYF.

J is TRBJ1-5 and V is TRBV5-5; weak D call: TRBD1 (6 bases). The V gene lost 1 base and the J gene lost 7 bases, with 15 bases spanning the gap. Germline CDR1 and CDR2: SGHKS and YYEKEE (reference sequence). The CDR3 contains 15 residues. This CDR3 reads CASSLITGFRQPQHF. The CDR3 nucleotides are TGTGCCAGCAGCTTGATAACAGGGTTCCGACAGCCCCAGCATTTT.

The genes are TRBV6-5 and TRBJ1-1; 7 nucleotides match TRBD1. Germline CDR1 reads MNHEY; CDR2 reads SVGAGI. Trimming at V came to 2 bases and at J to 7 bases, leaving 1 base not matched to a gene. CDR3 length: 12 residues. This chain's CDR3 is CASSYGDSEAFF. For the CDR3, the DNA is TGTGCCAGCAGTTACGGGGACAGTGAAGCTTTCTTT.

The genes are TRBV15 and TRBJ2-1; no reliable D call. V shed 0 bases and J shed 5 bases, with 11 bases lying between them. Germline loops: CDR1 LNHNV, CDR2 YYDKDF (reference sequence). The CDR3 sequence is 15 residues long. The CDR3 reads CATSREPLNDNEQFF. The CDR3 DNA sequence: TGTGCCACCAGCAGAGAGCCCCTTAATGACAATGAGCAGTTCTTC.

The J gene is TRBJ2-1, the V gene TRBV15; D gene uncertain. Germline CDR1 is LNHNV and CDR2 is YYDKDF (reference sequence). This CDR3 has 18 residues. Trimming pared 4 bases from V and 0 bases from J, leaving 19 bases between. CDR3 protein: CATSKDPVSSSSYNEQFF. The CDR3 coding sequence is TGTGCCACCAGCAAAGACCCCGTCTCTTCCAGCTCCTACAATGAGCAGTTCTTC.

The rearrangement uses TRBV11-3 and TRBJ2-7; D perhaps matches TRBD1 (5 bases). CDR1 and CDR2 (germline): SGHNT, YENEEA. The CDR3 is 15 residues long. The V end was cut by 0 bases, the J end by 1 base, with 10 bases between. CDR3 coding DNA: TGTGCCAGCAGCTTAGATTCGCAGGGTTCCTACGAGCAGTACTTC. The encoded protein is CASSLDSQGSYEQYF.